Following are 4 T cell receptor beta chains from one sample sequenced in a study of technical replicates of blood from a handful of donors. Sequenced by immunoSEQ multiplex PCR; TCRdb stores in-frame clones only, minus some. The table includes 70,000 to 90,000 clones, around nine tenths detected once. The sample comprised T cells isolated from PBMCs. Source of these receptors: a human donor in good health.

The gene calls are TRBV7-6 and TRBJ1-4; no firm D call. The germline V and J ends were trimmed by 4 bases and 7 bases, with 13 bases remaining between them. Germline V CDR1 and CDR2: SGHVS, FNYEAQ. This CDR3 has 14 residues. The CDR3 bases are TGTGCCAGCAGCTCCCTGAGAGGGAGTGAAAAACTGTTTTTT. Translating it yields CASSSLRGSEKLFF.

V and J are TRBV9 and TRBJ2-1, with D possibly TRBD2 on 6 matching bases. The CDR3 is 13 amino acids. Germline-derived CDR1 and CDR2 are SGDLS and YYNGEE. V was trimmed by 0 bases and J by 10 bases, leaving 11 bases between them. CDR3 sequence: CASSVAGEYEQFF. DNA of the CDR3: TGTGCCAGCAGCGTAGCGGGAGAATACGAGCAGTTCTTC.

CDR3 nucleotide sequence: TGTGCCAGCAGCTTATCGACTGCTTCTAGCACAGATACGCAGTATTTT. It yields the protein CASSLSTASSTDTQYF. The chain couples TRBV7-9 to TRBJ2-3; D gene unclear. V dropped 2 bases and J dropped 0 bases, with 12 bases sitting between them. Germline assignment: CDR1 SEHNR and CDR2 FQNEAQ (reference sequence). This CDR3 is built from 16 residues.

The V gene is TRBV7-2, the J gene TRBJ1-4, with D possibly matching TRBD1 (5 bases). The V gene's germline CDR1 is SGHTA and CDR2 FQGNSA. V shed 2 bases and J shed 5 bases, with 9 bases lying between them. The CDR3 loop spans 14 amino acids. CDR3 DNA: TGTGCCAGCAGCTTACAGGGTTTCAATGAAAAACTGTTTTTT. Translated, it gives CASSLQGFNEKLFF.